Listed here are 12 T cell receptor beta chains from one sample, sequenced in a study of blood T cell repertoires in COVID-19. The repertoire was sequenced with immunoSEQ multiplex PCR; TCRdb's copy has only in-frame clones and lacks some. Here the sample spans fewer than 65,000 clones, roughly nine tenths being singletons. The source material was peripheral blood. These receptors were taken from a woman aged 55-75 years with active or convalescent COVID-19.

The CDR3 spells CASSPPLEQLDEQFF. The CDR3, as DNA: TGTGCCAGCTCACCACCGCTAGAGCAGTTGGATGAGCAGTTCTTC. The V and J genes are TRBV18 and TRBJ2-1; no definite D call. V was clipped by 0 bases and J by 8 bases, with 14 bases between them. There are 15 residues in the CDR3. Germline CDR1 KGHSH, CDR2 LQKENI.

The chain uses TRBV2 and TRBJ2-1; 9 nucleotides match TRBD2. CDR3 length: 13 amino acids. Germline V CDR1 and CDR2: SNHLY, FYNNEI. Germline trimming cut 8 bases from V and 9 bases from J; bases unmatched to any gene: 8. The CDR3 is CASSRGGAGEQFF. In nucleotides, the CDR3 is TGTGCCAGCTCTCGCGGGGGGGCCGGTGAGCAGTTCTTC.

The rearrangement links TRBV28 to TRBJ2-7; possible D gene TRBD2, 6 bases. Per the germline V gene, CDR1 is MDHEN and CDR2 is SYDVKM. V lost 7 bases to trimming and J lost 7 bases, with 20 bases between them. CDR3 length equals 14 residues. CDR3 region: CASNFGTPAREQYF. Here the CDR3 DNA reads TGTGCCAGCAATTTTGGGACTCCCGCCCGGGAGCAGTACTTC.

This chain links TRBV14 with TRBJ2-3; no firm D call. V was clipped by 2 bases and J by 2 bases, with 8 bases between them. Germline V gives CDR1 SGHDN, CDR2 FVKESK. The CDR3 loop spans 14 amino acids. CDR3 nucleotides: TGTGCCAGCAGCCAATTCTTCTCCACAGATACGCAGTATTTT. Protein product: CASSQFFSTDTQYF.

The J gene is TRBJ1-1, the V gene TRBV28; D remains ambiguous. The V gene's germline CDR1 is MDHEN and CDR2 SYDVKM. This CDR3 is built from 14 residues. Deletions cut 4 bases from V and 1 base from J, with 10 bases between. CDR3 nucleotide sequence: TGTGCCAGCAGTTCCCCTAATCGGAACACTGAAGCTTTCTTT. Translation: CASSSPNRNTEAFF.

The gene calls are TRBV29-1 and TRBJ2-2, with D unresolved. Germline CDR1 reads SQVTM; CDR2 reads ANQGSEA. The CDR3 is 15 residues long. V gave up 7 bases and J gave up 6 bases, with 21 bases separating them. CDR3 protein: CSAHPASVSPGELFF. In DNA form, the CDR3 reads TGCAGCGCCCACCCCGCCAGCGTTAGTCCCGGGGAGCTGTTTTTT.

V usage is TRBV29-1 and J usage is TRBJ1-1; 9 bases fit TRBD1. Germline V gives CDR1 SQVTM, CDR2 ANQGSEA. This CDR3 has 13 residues. V shed 4 bases and J 1 base; nucleotides not matched to a gene: 1. The CDR3 here is CSVAGQGNTEAFF. The CDR3 nucleotides are TGCAGCGTTGCGGGACAGGGGAACACTGAAGCTTTCTTT.

The V and J genes are TRBV27 and TRBJ2-1; 13 bases agree with TRBD2. V dropped 6 bases and J dropped 5; count of bases not matched to a gene: 4. The CDR3 is 15 residues long. CDR1 is MNHEY and CDR2 is SMNVEV in the germline V gene (reference sequence). CDR3 nucleotides: TGTGCCAGCAGCTACGGGACTAGCGGGGACAATGAGCAGTTCTTC. Protein sequence: CASSYGTSGDNEQFF.

The chain links TRBV30 to TRBJ1-5; 7 positions match TRBD1. Germline trimming cut 3 bases from V and 8 bases from J; bases unmatched to any gene: 7. In germline, CDR1 is GTSNPN, CDR2 SVGIG (reference sequence). The CDR3 covers 13 residues. In DNA form, the CDR3 reads TGTGCCTGGAGGACAGGGCCTAAGGAGCCCCAGCATTTT. Its protein is CAWRTGPKEPQHF.

This rearrangement joins TRBV24-1 to TRBJ2-2; possible D gene TRBD2, 5 bases. Trimming stripped 5 bases from V and 12 bases from J, with 6 bases between. CDR3 length equals 10 residues. The germline CDR1 and CDR2 sequences are KGHDR and SFDVKD. This CDR3 reads CATSGGQLFF. In DNA form, the CDR3 reads TGTGCCACCAGTGGAGGGCAGCTGTTTTTT.

The chain carries TRBV18 and TRBJ1-5; perhaps TRBD1 as D (6 bases). This CDR3 has 14 amino acids. In germline, CDR1 is KGHSH, CDR2 LQKENI. Deletions cut 4 bases from V and 0 bases from J, with 7 bases between. CDR3 region: CASSRDNSNQPQHF. CDR3 in DNA: TGTGCCAGCTCACGGGACAATAGCAATCAGCCCCAGCATTTT.

J is TRBJ2-7 and V is TRBV28, with D perhaps matching TRBD2 (6 bases). This CDR3 is 15 amino acids long. Germline V gene lookup returns CDR1 MDHEN and CDR2 SYDVKM. Trimming pared 2 bases from V and 0 bases from J, leaving 11 bases between. The CDR3 DNA reads as TGTGCCAGCAGTTTAGCGGGGTCGATCTCCTACGAGCAGTACTTC. Translation: CASSLAGSISYEQYF.